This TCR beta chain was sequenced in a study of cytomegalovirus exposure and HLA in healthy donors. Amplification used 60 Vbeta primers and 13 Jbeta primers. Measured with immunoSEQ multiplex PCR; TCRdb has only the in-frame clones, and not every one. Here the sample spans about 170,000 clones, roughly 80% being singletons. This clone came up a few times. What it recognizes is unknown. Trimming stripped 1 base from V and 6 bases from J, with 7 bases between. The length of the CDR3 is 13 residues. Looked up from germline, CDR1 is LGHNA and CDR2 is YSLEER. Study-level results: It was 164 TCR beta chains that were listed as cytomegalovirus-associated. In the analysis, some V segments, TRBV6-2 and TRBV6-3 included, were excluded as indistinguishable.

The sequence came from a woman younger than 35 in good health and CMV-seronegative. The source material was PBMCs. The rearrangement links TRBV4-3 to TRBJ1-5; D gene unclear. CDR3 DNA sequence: TGCGCCAGCAGCCAAGCACTCTCTCAGCCCCAGCATTTT. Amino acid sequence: CASSQALSQPQHF.